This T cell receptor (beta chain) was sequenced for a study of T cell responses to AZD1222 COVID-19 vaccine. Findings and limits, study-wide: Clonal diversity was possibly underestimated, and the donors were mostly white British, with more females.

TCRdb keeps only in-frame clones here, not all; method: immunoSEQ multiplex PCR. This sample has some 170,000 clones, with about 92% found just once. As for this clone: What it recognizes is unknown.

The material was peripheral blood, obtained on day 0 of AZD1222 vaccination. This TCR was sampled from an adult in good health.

The CDR3, as DNA: TGTGCTAGTGGTTTGGCCCTCTCCGGGACAGGAGACAATCAGCCCCAGCATTTT. It yields the protein CASGLALSGTGDNQPQHF. The chain uses TRBV12-5 and TRBJ1-5; 8 nucleotides line up with TRBD1. The junction had 11 bases not matched to a gene; V was cut back by 1 base and J by 3 bases. Per the germline V gene, CDR1 is LGHNT and CDR2 is FRNRAP. The CDR3 is 18 amino acids.